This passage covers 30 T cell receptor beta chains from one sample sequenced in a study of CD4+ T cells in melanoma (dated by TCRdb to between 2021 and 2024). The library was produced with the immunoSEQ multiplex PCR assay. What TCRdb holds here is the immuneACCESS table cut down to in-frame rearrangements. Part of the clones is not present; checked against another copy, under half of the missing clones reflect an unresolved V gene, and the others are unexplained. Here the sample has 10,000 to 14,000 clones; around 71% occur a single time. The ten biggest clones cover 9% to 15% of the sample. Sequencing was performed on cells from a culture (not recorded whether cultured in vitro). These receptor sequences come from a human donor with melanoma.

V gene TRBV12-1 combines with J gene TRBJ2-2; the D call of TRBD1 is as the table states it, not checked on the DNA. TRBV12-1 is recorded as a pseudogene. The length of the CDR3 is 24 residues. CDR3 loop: CASSFVPGDRQKPAIYTNTGELFF. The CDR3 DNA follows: TGTGCCAGCAGCTTTGTCCCGGGGGACAGACAGAAACCAGCAATATACACGAACACCGGGGAGCTGTTTTTT.

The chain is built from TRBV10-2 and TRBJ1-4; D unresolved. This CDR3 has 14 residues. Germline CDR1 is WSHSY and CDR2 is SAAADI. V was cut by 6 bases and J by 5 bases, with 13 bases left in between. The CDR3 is CASRPQWANEKLFF. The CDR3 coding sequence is TGCGCCAGCAGGCCTCAATGGGCCAATGAAAAACTGTTTTTT.

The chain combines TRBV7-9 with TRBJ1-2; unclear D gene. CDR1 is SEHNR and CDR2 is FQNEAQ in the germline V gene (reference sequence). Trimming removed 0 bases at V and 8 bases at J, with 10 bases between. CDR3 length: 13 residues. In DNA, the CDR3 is TGTGCCAGCAGCTTAGCTGGGGAACGGGGCTACACCTTC. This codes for CASSLAGERGYTF.

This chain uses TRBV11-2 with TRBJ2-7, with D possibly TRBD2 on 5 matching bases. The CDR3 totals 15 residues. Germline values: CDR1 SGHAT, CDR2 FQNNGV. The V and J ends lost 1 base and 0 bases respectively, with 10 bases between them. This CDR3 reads CASSLAAEVSYEQYF. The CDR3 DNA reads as TGTGCCAGCAGCTTAGCGGCGGAGGTCTCCTACGAGCAGTACTTC.

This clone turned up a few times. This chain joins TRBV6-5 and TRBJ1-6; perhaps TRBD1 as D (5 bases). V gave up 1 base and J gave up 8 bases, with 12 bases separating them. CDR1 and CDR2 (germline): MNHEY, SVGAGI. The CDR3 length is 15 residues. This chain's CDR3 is CASSYWQGHDSPLHF. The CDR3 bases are TGTGCCAGCAGTTACTGGCAGGGTCATGATTCACCCCTCCACTTT.

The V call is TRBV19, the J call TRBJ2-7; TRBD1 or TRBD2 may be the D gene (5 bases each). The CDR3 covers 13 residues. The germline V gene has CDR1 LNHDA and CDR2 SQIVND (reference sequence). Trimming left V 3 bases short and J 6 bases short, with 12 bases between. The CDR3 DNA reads TGTGCCAGTAGTATCGGGCCGAGGGGCGAGCAGTACTTC. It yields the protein CASSIGPRGEQYF.

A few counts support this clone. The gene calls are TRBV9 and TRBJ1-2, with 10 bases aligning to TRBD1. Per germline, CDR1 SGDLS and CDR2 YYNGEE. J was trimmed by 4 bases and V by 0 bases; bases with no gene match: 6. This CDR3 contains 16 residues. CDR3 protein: CASSVGWGQGTYGYTF. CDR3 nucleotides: TGTGCCAGCAGCGTAGGCTGGGGACAGGGGACCTATGGCTACACCTTC.

CDR3 residues: CASTGTGNQPQHF. CDR3 DNA sequence: TGTGCCAGCACTGGAACAGGGAACCAGCCCCAGCATTTT. The V gene is TRBV6-1, the J gene TRBJ1-5; a weak D match, TRBD1 (6 bases). V lost 7 bases and J 7 bases, leaving 14 bases between the germline ends. The V gene's germline CDR1 is MNHNS and CDR2 SASEGT. The CDR3 is 13 amino acids.

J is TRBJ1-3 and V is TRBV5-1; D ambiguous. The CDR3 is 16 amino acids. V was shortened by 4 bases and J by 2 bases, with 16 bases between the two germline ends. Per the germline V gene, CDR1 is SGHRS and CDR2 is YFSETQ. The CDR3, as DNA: TGCGCCAGCAGCCCAGACGGAGGGTATCCTGGAAACACCATATATTTT. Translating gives CASSPDGGYPGNTIYF.

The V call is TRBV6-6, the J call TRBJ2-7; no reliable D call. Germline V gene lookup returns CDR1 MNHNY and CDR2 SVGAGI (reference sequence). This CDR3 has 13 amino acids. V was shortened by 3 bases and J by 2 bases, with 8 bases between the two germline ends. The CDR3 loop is CASSYGVAYEQYF. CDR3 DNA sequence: TGTGCCAGCAGTTATGGGGTTGCCTACGAGCAGTACTTC.

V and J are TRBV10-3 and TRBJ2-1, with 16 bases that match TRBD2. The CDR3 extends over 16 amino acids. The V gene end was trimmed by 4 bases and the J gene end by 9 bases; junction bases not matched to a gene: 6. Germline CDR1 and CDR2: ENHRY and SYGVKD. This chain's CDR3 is CAISAGTSGGAGEQFF. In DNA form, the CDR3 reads TGTGCCATCAGTGCCGGGACTAGCGGGGGGGCAGGTGAGCAGTTCTTC.

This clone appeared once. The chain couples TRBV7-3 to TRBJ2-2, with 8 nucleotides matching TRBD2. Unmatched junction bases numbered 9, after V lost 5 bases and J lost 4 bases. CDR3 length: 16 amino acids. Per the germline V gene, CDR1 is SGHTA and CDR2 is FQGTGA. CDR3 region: CASSPAGGAFTGELFF. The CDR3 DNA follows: TGTGCCAGCAGCCCCGCCGGGGGGGCCTTCACCGGGGAGCTGTTTTTT. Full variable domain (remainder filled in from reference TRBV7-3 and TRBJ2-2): GAGVSQTPSNKVTEKGKYVELRCDPISGHTALYWYRQSLGQGPEFLIYFQGTGAADDSGLPNDRFFAVRPEGSVSTLKIQRTERGDSAVYLCASSPAGGAFTGELFFGEGSRLTVL.

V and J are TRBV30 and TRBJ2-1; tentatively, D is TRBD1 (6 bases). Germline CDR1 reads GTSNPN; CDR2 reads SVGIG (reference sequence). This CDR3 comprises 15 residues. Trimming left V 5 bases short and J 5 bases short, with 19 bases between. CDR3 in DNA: TGTGCCTGGGCCCTCCAGGGGACCCCAAACAATGAGCAGTTCTTC. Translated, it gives CAWALQGTPNNEQFF.

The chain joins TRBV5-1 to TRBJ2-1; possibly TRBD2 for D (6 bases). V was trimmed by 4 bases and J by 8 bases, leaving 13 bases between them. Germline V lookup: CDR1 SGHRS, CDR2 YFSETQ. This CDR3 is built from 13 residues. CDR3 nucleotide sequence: TGCGCCAGCAGCCGAACCCCGGGGGATGAGCAGTTCTTC. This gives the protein CASSRTPGDEQFF.

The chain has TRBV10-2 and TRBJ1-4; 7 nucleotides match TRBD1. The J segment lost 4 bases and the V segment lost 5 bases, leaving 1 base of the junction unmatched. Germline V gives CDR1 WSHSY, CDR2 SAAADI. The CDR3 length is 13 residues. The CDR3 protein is CASSWDSNEKLFF. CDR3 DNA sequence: TGCGCCAGCAGTTGGGACAGTAATGAAAAACTGTTTTTT.

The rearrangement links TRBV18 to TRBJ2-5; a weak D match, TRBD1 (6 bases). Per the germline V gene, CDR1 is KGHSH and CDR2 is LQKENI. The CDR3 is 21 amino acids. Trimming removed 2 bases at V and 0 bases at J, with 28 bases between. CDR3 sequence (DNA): TGTGCCAGCTCACCATCAGTCAGGGGCCCTGATTTTAGATTGTACCAAGAGACCCAGTACTTC. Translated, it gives CASSPSVRGPDFRLYQETQYF.

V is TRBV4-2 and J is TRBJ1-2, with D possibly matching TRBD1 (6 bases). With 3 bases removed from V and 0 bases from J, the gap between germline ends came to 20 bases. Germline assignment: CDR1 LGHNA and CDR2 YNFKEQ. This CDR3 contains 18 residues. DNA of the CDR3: TGTGCCAGCAGCCATCTAAACAGGGAACACGGGGCTAACTATGGCTACACCTTC. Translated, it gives CASSHLNREHGANYGYTF.

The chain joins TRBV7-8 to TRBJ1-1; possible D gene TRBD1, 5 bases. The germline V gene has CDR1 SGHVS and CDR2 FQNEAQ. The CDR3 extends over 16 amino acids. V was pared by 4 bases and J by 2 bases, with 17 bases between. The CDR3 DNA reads TGTGCCAGCAGCTCCGGGAGATGGGGCTTAAACACTGAAGCTTTCTTT. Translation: CASSSGRWGLNTEAFF.

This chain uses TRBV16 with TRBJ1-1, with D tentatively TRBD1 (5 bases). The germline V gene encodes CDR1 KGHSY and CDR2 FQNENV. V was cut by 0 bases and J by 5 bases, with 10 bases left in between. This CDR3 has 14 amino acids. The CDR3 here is CASSQSSGATEAFF. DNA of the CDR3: TGTGCCAGCAGCCAATCGAGCGGGGCGACTGAAGCTTTCTTT.

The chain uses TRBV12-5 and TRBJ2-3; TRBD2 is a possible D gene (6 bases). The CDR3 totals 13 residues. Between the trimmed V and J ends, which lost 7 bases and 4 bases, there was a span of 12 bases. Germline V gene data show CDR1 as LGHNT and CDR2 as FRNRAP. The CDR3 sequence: CASASSGADTQYF. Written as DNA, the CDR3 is TGTGCTAGTGCATCTTCGGGGGCAGATACGCAGTATTTT. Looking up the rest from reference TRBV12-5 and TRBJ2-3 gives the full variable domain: DARVTQTPRHKVTEMGQEVTMRCQPILGHNTVFWYRQTMMQGLELLAYFRNRAPLDDSGMPKDRFSAEMPDATLATLKIQPSEPRDSAVYFCASASSGADTQYFGPGTRLTVL.

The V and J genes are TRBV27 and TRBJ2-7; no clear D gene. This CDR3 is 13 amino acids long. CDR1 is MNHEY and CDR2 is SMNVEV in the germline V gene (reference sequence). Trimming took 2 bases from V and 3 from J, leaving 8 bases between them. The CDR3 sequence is CASSLLSSYEQYF. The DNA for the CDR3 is TGTGCCAGCAGTTTACTGAGTAGCTACGAGCAGTACTTC.

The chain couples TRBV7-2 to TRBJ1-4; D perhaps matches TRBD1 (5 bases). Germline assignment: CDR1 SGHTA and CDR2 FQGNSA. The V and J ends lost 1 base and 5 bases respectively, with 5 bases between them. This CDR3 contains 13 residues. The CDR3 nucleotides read TGTGCCAGCAGCTTAGGGGGGAATGAAAAACTGTTTTTT. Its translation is CASSLGGNEKLFF.

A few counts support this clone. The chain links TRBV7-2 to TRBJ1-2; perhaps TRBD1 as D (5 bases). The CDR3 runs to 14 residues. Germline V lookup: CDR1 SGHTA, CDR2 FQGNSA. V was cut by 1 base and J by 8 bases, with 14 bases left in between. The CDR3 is CASSLGRGVEGYTF. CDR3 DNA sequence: TGTGCCAGCAGCTTAGGTCGGGGGGTTGAAGGCTACACCTTC. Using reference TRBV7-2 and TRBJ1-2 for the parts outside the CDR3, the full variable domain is GAGVSQSPSNKVTEKGKDVELRCDPISGHTALYWYRQSLGQGLEFLIYFQGNSAPDKSGLPSDRFSAERTGGSVSTLTIQRTQQEDSAVYLCASSLGRGVEGYTFGSGTRLTVV.

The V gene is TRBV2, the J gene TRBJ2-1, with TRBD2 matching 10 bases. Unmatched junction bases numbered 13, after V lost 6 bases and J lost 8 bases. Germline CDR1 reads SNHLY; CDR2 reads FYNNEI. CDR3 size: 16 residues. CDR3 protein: CASSRSSGGAFHEQFF. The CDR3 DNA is TGTGCCAGCAGCCGTTCAAGCGGGGGGGCTTTCCATGAGCAGTTCTTC.

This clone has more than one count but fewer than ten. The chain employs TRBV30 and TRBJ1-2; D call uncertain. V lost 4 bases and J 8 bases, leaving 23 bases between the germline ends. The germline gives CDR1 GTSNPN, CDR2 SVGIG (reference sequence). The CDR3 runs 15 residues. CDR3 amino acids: CAWISGQVSQGGYTF. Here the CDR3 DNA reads TGTGCCTGGATATCCGGCCAGGTGAGCCAAGGCGGCTACACCTTC.

DNA of the CDR3: TGTGCCAGCAGCCCTCCGGGACTAGCTGCCGGGGAGCTGTTTTTT. Translation: CASSPPGLAAGELFF. This chain links TRBV7-3 with TRBJ2-2, with 9 nucleotides matching TRBD2. This CDR3 contains 15 residues. Germline V lookup: CDR1 SGHTA, CDR2 FQGTGA. After removal of 5 bases from V and 6 bases from J, the junction contained 7 bases not matched to a gene.

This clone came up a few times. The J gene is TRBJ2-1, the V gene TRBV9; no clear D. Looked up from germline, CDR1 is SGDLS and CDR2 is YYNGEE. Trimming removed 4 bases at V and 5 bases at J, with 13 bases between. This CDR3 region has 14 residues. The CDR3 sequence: CASSRTIPNNEQFF. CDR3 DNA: TGTGCCAGCAGCCGCACAATCCCAAACAATGAGCAGTTCTTC. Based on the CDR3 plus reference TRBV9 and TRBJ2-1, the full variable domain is DSGVTQTPKHLITATGQRVTLRCSPRSGDLSVYWYQQSLDQGLQFLIQYYNGEERAKGNILERFSAQQFPDLHSELNLSSLELGDSALYFCASSRTIPNNEQFFGPGTRLTVL.

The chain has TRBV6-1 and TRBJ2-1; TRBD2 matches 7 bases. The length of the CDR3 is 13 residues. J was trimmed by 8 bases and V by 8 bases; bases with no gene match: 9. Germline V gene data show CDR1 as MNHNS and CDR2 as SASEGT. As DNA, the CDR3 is TGTGCCAGCCTTAGATGGGGGGGAGATGAGCAGTTCTTC. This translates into CASLRWGGDEQFF.

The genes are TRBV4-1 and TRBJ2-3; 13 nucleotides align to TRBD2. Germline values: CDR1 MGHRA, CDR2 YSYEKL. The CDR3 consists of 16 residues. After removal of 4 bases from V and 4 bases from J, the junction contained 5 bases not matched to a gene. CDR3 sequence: CASSLRLAGGADTQYF. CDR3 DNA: TGCGCCAGCAGCCTTCGACTAGCGGGGGGAGCAGATACGCAGTATTTT.

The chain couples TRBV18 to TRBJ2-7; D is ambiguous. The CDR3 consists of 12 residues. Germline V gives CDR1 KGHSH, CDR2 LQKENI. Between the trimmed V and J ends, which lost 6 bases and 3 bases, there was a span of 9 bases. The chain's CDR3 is CASSALGYEQYF. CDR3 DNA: TGTGCCAGCTCGGCCCTGGGCTACGAGCAGTACTTC.